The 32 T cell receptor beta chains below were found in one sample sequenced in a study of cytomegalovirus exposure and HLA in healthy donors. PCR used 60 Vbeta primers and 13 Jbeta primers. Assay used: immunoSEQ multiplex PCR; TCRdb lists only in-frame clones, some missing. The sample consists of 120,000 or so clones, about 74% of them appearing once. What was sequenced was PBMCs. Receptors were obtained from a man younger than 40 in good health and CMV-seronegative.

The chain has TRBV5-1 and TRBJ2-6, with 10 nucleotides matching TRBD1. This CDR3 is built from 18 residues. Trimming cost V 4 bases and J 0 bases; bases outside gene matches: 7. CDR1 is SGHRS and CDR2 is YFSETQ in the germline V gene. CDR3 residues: CASSPRDRGSSGANVLTF. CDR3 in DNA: TGCGCCAGCAGCCCCCGGGACAGGGGTTCCTCTGGGGCCAACGTCCTGACTTTC.

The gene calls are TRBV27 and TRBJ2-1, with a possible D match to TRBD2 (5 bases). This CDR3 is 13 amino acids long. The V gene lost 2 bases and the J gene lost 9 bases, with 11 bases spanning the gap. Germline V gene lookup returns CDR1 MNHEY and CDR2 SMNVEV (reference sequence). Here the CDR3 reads CASSLTREGEQFF. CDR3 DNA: TGTGCCAGCAGTTTAACCCGAGAGGGTGAGCAGTTCTTC.

The CDR3 sequence: CASSIASRDRGGGYTF. The CDR3 bases are TGTGCCAGTAGTATAGCATCGCGGGACAGGGGAGGTGGCTACACCTTC. This chain connects TRBV19 to TRBJ1-2, with 10 bases lining up with TRBD1. The CDR3 is 16 residues long. J was trimmed by 7 bases and V by 1 base; bases with no gene match: 9. Germline V gene sequence: CDR1 LNHDA, CDR2 SQIVND (reference sequence).

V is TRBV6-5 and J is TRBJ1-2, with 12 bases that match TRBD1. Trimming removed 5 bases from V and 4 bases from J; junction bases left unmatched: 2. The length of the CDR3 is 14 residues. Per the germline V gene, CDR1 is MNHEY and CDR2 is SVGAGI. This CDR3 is CASSRDRGPYGYTF. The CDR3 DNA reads TGTGCCAGCAGTCGGGACAGGGGGCCCTATGGCTACACCTTC.

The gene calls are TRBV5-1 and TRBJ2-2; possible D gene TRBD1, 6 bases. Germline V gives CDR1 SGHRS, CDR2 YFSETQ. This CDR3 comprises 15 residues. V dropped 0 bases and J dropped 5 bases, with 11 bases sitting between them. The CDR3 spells CASSLDGQRTGELFF. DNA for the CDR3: TGCGCCAGCAGCTTGGACGGACAGCGGACCGGGGAGCTGTTTTTT. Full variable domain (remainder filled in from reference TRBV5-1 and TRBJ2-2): KAGVTQTPRYLIKTRGQQVTLSCSPISGHRSVSWYQQTPGQGLQFLFEYFSETQRNKGNFPGRFSGRQFSNSRSEMNVSTLELGDSALYLCASSLDGQRTGELFFGEGSRLTVL.

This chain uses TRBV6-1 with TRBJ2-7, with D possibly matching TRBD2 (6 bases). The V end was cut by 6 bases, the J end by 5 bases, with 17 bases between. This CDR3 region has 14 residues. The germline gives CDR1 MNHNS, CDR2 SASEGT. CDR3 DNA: TGTGCCAGCAGGGAGGGAGGCCTGAAGGACGAGCAGTACTTC. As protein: CASREGGLKDEQYF.

The CDR3 coding sequence is TGTGCCAGCCAGGGTGGCGATCCAGCTAACTATGGCTACACCTTC. This codes for CASQGGDPANYGYTF. The gene calls are TRBV4-2 and TRBJ1-2; TRBD1 might be the D (5 bases). This CDR3 has 15 amino acids. CDR1 and CDR2 (germline): LGHNA, YNFKEQ. The V gene lost 8 bases and the J gene lost 0 bases, with 16 bases spanning the gap.

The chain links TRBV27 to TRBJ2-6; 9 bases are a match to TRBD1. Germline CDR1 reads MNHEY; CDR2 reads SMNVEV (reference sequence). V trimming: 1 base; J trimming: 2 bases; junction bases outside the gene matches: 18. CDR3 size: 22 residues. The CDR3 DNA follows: TGTGCCAGCAGTTTATACTCTCGCAGAACCGGGACAGGGCCAGCTGGGGCCAACGTCCTGACTTTC. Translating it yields CASSLYSRRTGTGPAGANVLTF.

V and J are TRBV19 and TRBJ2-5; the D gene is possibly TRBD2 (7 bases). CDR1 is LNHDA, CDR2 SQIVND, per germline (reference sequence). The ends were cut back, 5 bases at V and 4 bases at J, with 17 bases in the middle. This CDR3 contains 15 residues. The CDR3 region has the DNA TGTGCCAGTAGTCCTAGGGGGACGGGAGGAGAGACCCAGTACTTC. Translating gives CASSPRGTGGETQYF.

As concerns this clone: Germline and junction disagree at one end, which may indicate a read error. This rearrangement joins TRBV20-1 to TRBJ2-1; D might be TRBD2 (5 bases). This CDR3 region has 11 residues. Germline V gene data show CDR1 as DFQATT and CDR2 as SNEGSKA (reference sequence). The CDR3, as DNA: TGCAGTGCTAGAGCGCAACTAGAAACGGTCTTC. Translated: CSARAQLETVF.

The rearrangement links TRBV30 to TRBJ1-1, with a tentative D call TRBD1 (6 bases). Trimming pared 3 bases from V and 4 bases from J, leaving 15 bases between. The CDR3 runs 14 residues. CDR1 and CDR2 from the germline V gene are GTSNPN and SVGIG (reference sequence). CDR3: CAWRSVGRGTEAFF. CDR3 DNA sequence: TGTGCCTGGAGGTCGGTGGGCAGGGGCACTGAAGCTTTCTTT.

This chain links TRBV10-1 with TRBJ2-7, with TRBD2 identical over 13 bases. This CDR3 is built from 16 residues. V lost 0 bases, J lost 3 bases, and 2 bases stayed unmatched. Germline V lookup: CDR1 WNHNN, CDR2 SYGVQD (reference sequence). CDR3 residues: CASSESRTSGSYEQYF. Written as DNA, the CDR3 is TGCGCCAGCAGTGAGTCCCGGACTAGCGGGAGCTACGAGCAGTACTTC.

CDR3 amino acids: CASSLFRTGVEKLFF. CDR3 coding DNA: TGTGCCAGCAGTTTATTTCGGACAGGGGTTGAAAAACTGTTTTTT. The chain is built from TRBV28 and TRBJ1-4, with 9 bases matching TRBD1. Germline-derived CDR1 and CDR2 are MDHEN and SYDVKM. V trimming: 1 base; J trimming: 7 bases; junction bases outside the gene matches: 4. The CDR3 covers 15 residues.

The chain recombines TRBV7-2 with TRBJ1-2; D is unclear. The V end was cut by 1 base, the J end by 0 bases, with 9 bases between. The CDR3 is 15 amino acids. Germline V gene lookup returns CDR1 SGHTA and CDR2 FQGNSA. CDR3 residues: CASSLVGDTNYGYTF. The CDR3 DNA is TGTGCCAGCAGCTTAGTTGGAGATACTAACTATGGCTACACCTTC.

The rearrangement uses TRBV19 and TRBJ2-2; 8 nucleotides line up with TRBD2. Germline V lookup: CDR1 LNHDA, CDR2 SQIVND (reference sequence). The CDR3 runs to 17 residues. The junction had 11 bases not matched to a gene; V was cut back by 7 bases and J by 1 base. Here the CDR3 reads CASIPGWLAGNTGELFF. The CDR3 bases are TGTGCCAGTATCCCCGGGTGGCTAGCGGGGAACACCGGGGAGCTGTTTTTT.

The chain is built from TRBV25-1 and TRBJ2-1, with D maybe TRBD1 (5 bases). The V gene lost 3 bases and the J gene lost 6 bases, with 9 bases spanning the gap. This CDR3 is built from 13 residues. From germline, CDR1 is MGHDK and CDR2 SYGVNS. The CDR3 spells CASSDHRFNEQFF. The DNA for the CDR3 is TGTGCCAGCAGTGATCACAGGTTCAATGAGCAGTTCTTC.

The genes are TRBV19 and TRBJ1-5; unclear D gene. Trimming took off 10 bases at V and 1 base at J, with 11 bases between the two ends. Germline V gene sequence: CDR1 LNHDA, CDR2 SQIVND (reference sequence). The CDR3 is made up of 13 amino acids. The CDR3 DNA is TGTGCCACTACCCCCCCCAGCAATCAGCCCCAGCATTTT. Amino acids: CATTPPSNQPQHF. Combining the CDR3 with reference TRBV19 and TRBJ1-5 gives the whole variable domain DGGITQSPKYLFRKEGQNVTLSCEQNLNHDAMYWYRQDPGQGLRLIYYSQIVNDFQKGDIAEGYSVSREKKESFPLTVTSAQKNPTAFYLCATTPPSNQPQHFGDGTRLSIL.

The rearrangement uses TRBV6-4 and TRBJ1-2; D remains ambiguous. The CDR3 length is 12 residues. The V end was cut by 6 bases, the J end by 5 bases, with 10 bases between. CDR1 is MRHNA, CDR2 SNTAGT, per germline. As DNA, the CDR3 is TGTGCCAGCAGGGTCACACCATATGGCTACACCTTC. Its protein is CASRVTPYGYTF.

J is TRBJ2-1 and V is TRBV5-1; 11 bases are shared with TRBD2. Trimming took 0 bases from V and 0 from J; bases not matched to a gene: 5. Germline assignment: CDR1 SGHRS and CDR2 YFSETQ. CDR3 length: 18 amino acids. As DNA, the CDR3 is TGCGCCAGCAGCTTGGTTGTTAGCGGGGGGGCCTCCTACAATGAGCAGTTCTTC. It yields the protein CASSLVVSGGASYNEQFF.

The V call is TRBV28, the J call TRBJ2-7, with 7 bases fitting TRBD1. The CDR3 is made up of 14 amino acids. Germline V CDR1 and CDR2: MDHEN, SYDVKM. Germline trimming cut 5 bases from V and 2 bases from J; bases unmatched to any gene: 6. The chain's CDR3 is CASSPRDRAYEQYF. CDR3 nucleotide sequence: TGTGCCAGCAGTCCAAGGGACAGAGCCTACGAGCAGTACTTC. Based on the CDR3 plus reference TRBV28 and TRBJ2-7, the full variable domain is DVKVTQSSRYLVKRTGEKVFLECVQDMDHENMFWYRQDPGLGLRLIYFSYDVKMKEKGDIPEGYSVSREKKERFSLILESASTNQTSMYLCASSPRDRAYEQYFGPGTRLTVT.

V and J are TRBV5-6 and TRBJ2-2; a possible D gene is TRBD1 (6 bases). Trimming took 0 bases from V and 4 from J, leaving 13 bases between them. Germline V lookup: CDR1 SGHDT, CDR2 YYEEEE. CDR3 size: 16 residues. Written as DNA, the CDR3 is TGTGCCAGCAGCTTGGTAGGGGGAGATCCCACCGGGGAGCTGTTTTTT. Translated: CASSLVGGDPTGELFF. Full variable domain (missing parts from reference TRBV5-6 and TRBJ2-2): DAGVTQSPTHLIKTRGQQVTLRCSPKSGHDTVSWYQQALGQGPQFIFQYYEEEERQRGNFPDRFSGHQFPNYSSELNVNALLLGDSALYLCASSLVGGDPTGELFFGEGSRLTVL.

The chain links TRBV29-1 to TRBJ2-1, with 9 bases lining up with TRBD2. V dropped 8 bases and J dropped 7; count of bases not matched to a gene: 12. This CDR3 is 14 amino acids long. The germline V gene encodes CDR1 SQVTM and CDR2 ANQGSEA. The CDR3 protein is CSSDGTSTGNEQFF. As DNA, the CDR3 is TGCAGCTCCGACGGGACTAGCACGGGGAATGAGCAGTTCTTC.

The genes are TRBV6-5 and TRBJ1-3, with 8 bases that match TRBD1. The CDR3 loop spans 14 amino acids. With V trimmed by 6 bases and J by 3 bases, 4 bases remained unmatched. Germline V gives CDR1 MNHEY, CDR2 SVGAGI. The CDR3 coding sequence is TGTGCCAGCAGGTCAGGGGGCGTTGGAAACACCATATATTTT. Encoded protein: CASRSGGVGNTIYF.

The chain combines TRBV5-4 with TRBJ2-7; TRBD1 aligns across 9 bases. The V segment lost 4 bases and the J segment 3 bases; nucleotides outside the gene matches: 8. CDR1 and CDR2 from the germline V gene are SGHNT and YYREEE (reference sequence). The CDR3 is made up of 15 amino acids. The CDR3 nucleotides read TGTGCCAGCAGCACCTCCGGGACAGGGTTCTACGAGCAGTACTTC. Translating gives CASSTSGTGFYEQYF.

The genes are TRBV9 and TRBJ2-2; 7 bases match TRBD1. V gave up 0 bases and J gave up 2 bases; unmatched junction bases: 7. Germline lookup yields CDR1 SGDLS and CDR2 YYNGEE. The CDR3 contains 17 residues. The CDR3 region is CASSVDFGTVNTGELFF. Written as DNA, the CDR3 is TGTGCCAGCAGCGTAGATTTCGGGACAGTCAACACCGGGGAGCTGTTTTTT.

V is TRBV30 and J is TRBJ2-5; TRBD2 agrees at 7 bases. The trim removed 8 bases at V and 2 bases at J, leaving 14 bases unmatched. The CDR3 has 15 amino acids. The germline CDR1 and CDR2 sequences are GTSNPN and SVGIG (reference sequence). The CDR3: CALTPRRGIQETQYF. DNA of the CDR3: TGTGCCCTAACCCCCCGGCGGGGGATACAAGAGACCCAGTACTTC. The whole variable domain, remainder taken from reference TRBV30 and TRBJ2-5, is SQTIHQWPATLVQPVGSPLSLECTVEGTSNPNLYWYRQAAGRGLQLLFYSVGIGQISSEVPQNLSASRPQDRQFILSSKKLLLSDSGFYLCALTPRRGIQETQYFGPGTRLLVL.

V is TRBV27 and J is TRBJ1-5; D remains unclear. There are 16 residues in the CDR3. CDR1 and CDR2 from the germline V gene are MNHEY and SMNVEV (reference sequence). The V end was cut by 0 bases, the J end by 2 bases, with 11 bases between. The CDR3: CASSLSAGYGNQPQHF. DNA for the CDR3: TGTGCCAGCAGTTTATCTGCGGGGTATGGCAATCAGCCCCAGCATTTT.

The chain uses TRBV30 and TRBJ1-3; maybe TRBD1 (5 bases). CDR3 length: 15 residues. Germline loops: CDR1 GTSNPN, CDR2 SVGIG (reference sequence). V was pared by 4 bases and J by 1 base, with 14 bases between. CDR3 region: CAWKSYRLSGNTIYF. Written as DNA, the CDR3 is TGTGCCTGGAAATCTTACAGGTTGTCTGGAAACACCATATATTTT.

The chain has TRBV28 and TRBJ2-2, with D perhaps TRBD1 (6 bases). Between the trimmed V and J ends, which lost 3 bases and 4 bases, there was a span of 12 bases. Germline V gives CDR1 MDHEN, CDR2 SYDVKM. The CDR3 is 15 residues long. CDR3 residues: CASSFLGARTGELFF. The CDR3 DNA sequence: TGTGCCAGCAGTTTTCTGGGGGCGCGCACCGGGGAGCTGTTTTTT.

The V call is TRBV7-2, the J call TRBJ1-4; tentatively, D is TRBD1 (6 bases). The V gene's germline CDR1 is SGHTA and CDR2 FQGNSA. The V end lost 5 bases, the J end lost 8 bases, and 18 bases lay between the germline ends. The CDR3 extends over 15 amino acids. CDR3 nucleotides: TGTGCCAGCAGCCCACGGGCCTCCCAGGGGGAAAAACTGTTTTTT. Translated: CASSPRASQGEKLFF.

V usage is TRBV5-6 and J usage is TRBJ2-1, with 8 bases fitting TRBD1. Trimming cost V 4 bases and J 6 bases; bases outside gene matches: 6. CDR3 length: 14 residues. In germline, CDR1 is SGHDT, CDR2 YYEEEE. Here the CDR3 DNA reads TGTGCCAGCAGCATCCGGGACAGGTTCAATGAGCAGTTCTTC. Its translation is CASSIRDRFNEQFF.

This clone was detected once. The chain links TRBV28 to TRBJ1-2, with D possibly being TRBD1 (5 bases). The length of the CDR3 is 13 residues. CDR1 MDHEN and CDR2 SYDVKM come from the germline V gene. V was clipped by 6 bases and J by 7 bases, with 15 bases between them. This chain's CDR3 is CASSSPSRAGYTF. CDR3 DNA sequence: TGTGCCAGCAGCTCCCCCAGCAGGGCTGGCTACACCTTC.